Listed below are T cell receptor beta chains from one sample, sequenced in a study of beta chain features in type 1 diabetes. Generated by immunoSEQ multiplex PCR, the TCRdb table keeps only in-frame clones and is missing some. The data contain more than 300,000 clones, around 12% of them singletons. Sequencing input: naive CD4+ T cells from blood. These receptors were taken from a man between 18 and 29 years old in good health. Each CDR3 is given with its conserved first and last residue. D genes are given only for firm matches. For some rows the clone size is stated as once, few or many, or as a class when expanded; others skip it.

-,-,TRBV9,TRBJ2-7,TGTGCCAGCAGCGCCACGGGACAACTCTACGAGCAGTACTTC,CASSATGQLYEQYF
-,TRBD1,TRBV6-5,TRBJ2-7,TGTGCCAGCAGTTACTCGGGACAGGGGACCTACGAGCAGTACTTC,CASSYSGQGTYEQYF
-,TRBD2,TRBV5-4,TRBJ2-7,TGTGCCAGCAGAACGCTGACTAGCGGGAGCCACTCCTACGAGCAGTACTTC,CASRTLTSGSHSYEQYF
few,TRBD1,TRBV5-1,TRBJ1-4,TGCGCCAGCAGCCTAAAACAGGGGAGTGGTGAAAAACTGTTTTTT,CASSLKQGSGEKLFF
few,-,TRBV30,TRBJ2-4,TGTGCCTGGAGTACAGGGGGGGGACACATTCAGTACTTC,CAWSTGGGHIQYF
-,TRBD2,TRBV6-5,TRBJ2-7,TGTGCCAGCAGTCGACAGCGGGGGAACTACGAGCAGTACTTC,CASSRQRGNYEQYF
few,-,TRBV11-2,TRBJ1-1,TGTGCCAGCAGCTTACAGGGATTTATCGCTGAAGCTTTCTTT,CASSLQGFIAEAFF
-,TRBD1,TRBV27,TRBJ1-4,TGTGCCAGCAGACTACCGGGACAGCCTAATGAAAAACTGTTTTTT,CASRLPGQPNEKLFF
-,TRBD2,TRBV7-9,TRBJ2-1,TGTGCCAGCAGCTCCCGCCCGGGACTAGCGGCGTACAATGAGCAGTTCTTC,CASSSRPGLAAYNEQFF
-,TRBD1,TRBV5-1,TRBJ2-5,TGCGCCAGCAGCGCATCCGGGACAGGGGAAGAGACCCAGTACTTC,CASSASGTGEETQYF
few,-,TRBV2,TRBJ2-5,TGTGCCAGCAGTTGGGAGGTGGAGACCCAGTACTTC,CASSWEVETQYF
-,-,TRBV30,TRBJ1-5,TGTGCCTGGACCAACAGCCTCAATCAGCCCCAGCATTTT,CAWTNSLNQPQHF
-,-,TRBV11-2,TRBJ2-1,TGTGCCAGCAGCTTAGACAGCGGGCCCTACAATGAGCAGTTCTTC,CASSLDSGPYNEQFF
-,TRBD1,TRBV23-1,TRBJ2-7,TGCGCCAGCAGGAACCGACAGGGGTGGTACGAGCAGTACTTC,CASRNRQGWYEQYF
few,-,TRBV30,TRBJ1-2,TGTGCCTGGGCTACCGGGACACCCGTAGACTATGGCTACACCTTC,CAWATGTPVDYGYTF
few,-,TRBV6-5,TRBJ2-2,TGTGCCAGCAGTTTTACGGGACTTTCCACCGGGGAGCTGTTTTTT,CASSFTGLSTGELFF
many,TRBD1,TRBV30,TRBJ2-7,TGTGCCTGGAGTGTACATAGGACAGGGCAGTACTTC,CAWSVHRTGQYF
-,-,TRBV30,TRBJ1-3,TGTGCCCGGACTGCGGCTACTTCTGGAAACACCATATATTTT,CARTAATSGNTIYF
-,-,TRBV28,TRBJ1-1,TGTGCCAGCAGTTTAGGGGGAGGGCTGCAGGACACTGAAGCTTTCTTT,CASSLGGGLQDTEAFF
few,TRBD1,TRBV28,TRBJ2-7,TGTGCCAGCAGTGGCCCGGGACAGTCCTACGAGCAGTACTTC,CASSGPGQSYEQYF
once,TRBD2,TRBV7-3,TRBJ2-1,TGTGCCAGCAGCCGGACTAGCGGTGCTGGTGGTGAGCAGTTCTTC,CASSRTSGAGGEQFF
-,TRBD2,TRBV4-2,TRBJ2-7,TGTGCCAGCAGCCAAGAAACAGCGGGAGGGGGGGAGCAGTACTTC,CASSQETAGGGEQYF
-,TRBD2,TRBV19,TRBJ2-7,TGTGCCAGTAGTACCGCCAGCGGGAGGGGCTACGAGCAGTACTTC,CASSTASGRGYEQYF
once,-,TRBV18,TRBJ2-1,TGTGCCAGCTCCTCTAGGACTCTCAATGAGCAGTTCTTC,CASSSRTLNEQFF
few,-,TRBV7-7,TRBJ2-1,TGTGCTAGCAGCCAGCAAGGGAGTTCCTACAATGAGCAGTTCTTC,CASSQQGSSYNEQFF
once,-,TRBV5-1,TRBJ2-1,TGCGCCAGCAGCTCCCCCCGGGGCTACAATGAGCAGTTCTTC,CASSSPRGYNEQFF